These 7 T cell receptor beta chains share one sample of origin, sequenced in a study of CD8 T cells in ankylosing spondylitis. What these receptors recognize is not known. Broader study findings: What appeared characteristic of ankylosing spondylitis blood was a TCR beta motif of 7 or 8 highly homologous variants.

A single record per CDR3 protein comes from TCRdb applying MiXCR to the 5' RACE reads. The data contain about 500,000 distinct CDR3 sequences, over 9.5% of them seen just once; the ten biggest clones take up approximately 6.2%. The sequenced material came from blood, either unsorted or a sorted T cell fraction (not recorded which). The receptor source for this set is a male donor with ankylosing spondylitis.

V usage is TRBV20-1 and J usage is TRBJ1-5; 7 bases are a match to TRBD1. Germline V lookup: CDR1 DFQATT, CDR2 SNEGSKA (reference sequence). The CDR3 is 15 residues long. Unmatched junction bases numbered 5, after V lost 0 bases and J lost 3 bases. The CDR3 region has the DNA TGCAGTGCTAGAGATTACGGACAGGACAATCAGCCCCAGCATTTT. It encodes CSARDYGQDNQPQHF.

This clonotype was observed a few times. At one of its ends the junction is not consistent with the germline gene, which may arise from a read error. This rearrangement joins TRBV10-3 to TRBJ2-7; D is perhaps TRBD2 (6 bases). The length of the CDR3 is 14 residues. The germline V gene encodes CDR1 ENHRY and CDR2 SYGVKD. CDR3 sequence (DNA): TGTGCCATCAGTGAGGGGAGGACCTCCGACGAGCAGTACTTC. Translating gives CAISEGRTSDEQYF.

This chain connects TRBV12-3 or TRBV12-4 to TRBJ1-6; weak D call: TRBD1 (6 bases). V was shortened by 4 bases and J by 4 bases, with 8 bases between the two germline ends. This CDR3 has 14 amino acids. CDR3 nucleotide sequence: TGTGCCAGCAGTTACAGGGCGTATAATTCACCCCTCCACTTT. This sequence encodes CASSYRAYNSPLHF.

The J gene is TRBJ2-7, the V gene TRBV7-2; D tentatively reads TRBD1 or TRBD2 (6 bases each). Trimming took off 5 bases at V and 7 bases at J, with 18 bases between the two ends. The CDR3 loop spans 14 amino acids. Germline values: CDR1 SGHTA, CDR2 FQGNSA. CDR3 coding DNA: TGTGCCAGCAGCATATGGGGGGCCTATGAAGAGCAGTACGTC. Translation: CASSIWGAYEEQYV.

The chain carries TRBV3-1 and TRBJ2-7; possibly TRBD1 for D (6 bases). The CDR3 is made up of 13 amino acids. In germline, CDR1 is LGHDT, CDR2 YNNKEL (reference sequence). V lost 4 bases and J lost 6, with 13 bases in between. The CDR3: CASSPGQRREQYF. The CDR3 DNA sequence: TGTGCCAGCAGCCCCGGACAGAGGCGCGAGCAGTACTTC.

The chain employs TRBV3-1 and TRBJ2-5; weak D call: TRBD2 (6 bases). Germline-derived CDR1 and CDR2 are LGHDT and YNNKEL (reference sequence). Trimming shortened V by 1 base and J by 10 bases, and 13 bases separated the two germline ends. The CDR3 totals 13 residues. DNA for the CDR3: TGTGCCAGCAGCCAAGGAAGGAGGGTGAACCAGTACTTC. Translation gives CASSQGRRVNQYF.

This clonotype was seen a few times. The chain uses TRBV3-1 and TRBJ2-3; maybe TRBD1 (5 bases). There are 16 residues in the CDR3. V was trimmed by 1 base and J by 3 bases, leaving 14 bases between them. Germline V lookup: CDR1 LGHDT, CDR2 YNNKEL (reference sequence). CDR3 residues: CASSQVRPGMTDTQYF. CDR3 sequence (DNA): TGTGCCAGCAGCCAAGTCCGTCCAGGGATGACAGATACGCAGTATTTT.